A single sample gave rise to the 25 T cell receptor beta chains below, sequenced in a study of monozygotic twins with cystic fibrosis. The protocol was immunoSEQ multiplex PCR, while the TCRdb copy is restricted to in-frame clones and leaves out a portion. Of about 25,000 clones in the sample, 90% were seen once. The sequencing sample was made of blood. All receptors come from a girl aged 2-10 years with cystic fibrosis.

CDR3 DNA sequence: TGCGCCAGCAGTGACAGGGGATATAGCAATCAGCCCCAGCATTTT. Translated, it gives CASSDRGYSNQPQHF. This chain links TRBV10-1 with TRBJ1-5, with D perhaps matching TRBD1 (6 bases). V was pared by 3 bases and J by 0 bases, with 9 bases between. The CDR3 has 15 amino acids. The germline V gene has CDR1 WNHNN and CDR2 SYGVQD (reference sequence).

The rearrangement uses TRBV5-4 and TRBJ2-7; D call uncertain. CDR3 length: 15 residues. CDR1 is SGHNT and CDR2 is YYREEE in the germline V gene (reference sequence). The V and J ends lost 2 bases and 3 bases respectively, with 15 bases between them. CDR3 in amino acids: CASSFSGPLYYEQYF. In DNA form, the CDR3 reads TGTGCCAGCAGCTTTTCCGGCCCCTTATACTACGAGCAGTACTTC.

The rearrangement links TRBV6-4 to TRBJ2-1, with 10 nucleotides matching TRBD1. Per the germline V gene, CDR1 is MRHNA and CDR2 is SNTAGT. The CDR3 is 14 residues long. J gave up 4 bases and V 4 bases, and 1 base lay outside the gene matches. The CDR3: CASSGQGAYNEQFF. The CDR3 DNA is TGTGCCAGCAGTGGACAGGGGGCGTACAATGAGCAGTTCTTC.

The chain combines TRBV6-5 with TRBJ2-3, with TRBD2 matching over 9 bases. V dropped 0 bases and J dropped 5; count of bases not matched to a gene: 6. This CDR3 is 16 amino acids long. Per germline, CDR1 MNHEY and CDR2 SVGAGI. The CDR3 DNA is TGTGCCAGCAGTTACTCAACCGCGGGGGGGCTAGATACGCAGTATTTT. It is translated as CASSYSTAGGLDTQYF.

This CDR3 is CASSPDGSRDYGYTF. DNA for the CDR3: TGCGCCAGCAGCCCGGACGGCAGTCGTGACTATGGCTACACCTTC. This chain links TRBV4-3 with TRBJ1-2; D is uncertain. Trimming pared 4 bases from V and 3 bases from J, leaving 15 bases between. This CDR3 has 15 residues. The germline CDR1 and CDR2 sequences are LGHNA and YSLEER.

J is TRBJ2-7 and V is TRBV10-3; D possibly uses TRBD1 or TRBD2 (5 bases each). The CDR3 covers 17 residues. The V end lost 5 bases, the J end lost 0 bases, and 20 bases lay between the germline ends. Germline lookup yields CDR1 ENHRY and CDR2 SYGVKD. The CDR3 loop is CAISPSNLGVSSYEQYF. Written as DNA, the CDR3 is TGTGCCATCAGTCCCAGTAATCTGGGGGTGAGCTCCTACGAGCAGTACTTC.

The CDR3 DNA sequence: TGTGCCTGGACCGCCCGTCTAGCGGGGGGGCCAGATACGCAGTATTTT. This sequence encodes CAWTARLAGGPDTQYF. The rearrangement uses TRBV30 and TRBJ2-3; 12 bases are a match to TRBD2. Trimming removed 4 bases from V and 4 bases from J; junction bases left unmatched: 9. This CDR3 is 16 amino acids long. CDR1 is GTSNPN, CDR2 SVGIG, per germline (reference sequence).

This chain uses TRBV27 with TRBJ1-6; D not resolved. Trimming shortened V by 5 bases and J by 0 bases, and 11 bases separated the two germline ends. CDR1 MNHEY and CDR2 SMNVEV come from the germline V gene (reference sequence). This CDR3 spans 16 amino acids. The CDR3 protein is CASSVRVGSYNSPLHF. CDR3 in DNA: TGTGCCAGCAGTGTAAGGGTTGGCTCCTATAATTCACCCCTCCACTTT.

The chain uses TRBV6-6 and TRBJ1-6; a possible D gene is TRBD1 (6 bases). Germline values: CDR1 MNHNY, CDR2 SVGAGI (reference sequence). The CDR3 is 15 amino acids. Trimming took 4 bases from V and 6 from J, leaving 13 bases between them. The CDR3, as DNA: TGTGCCAGCAGTTTTACAGGGTTCCGTAATTCACCCCTCCACTTT. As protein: CASSFTGFRNSPLHF.

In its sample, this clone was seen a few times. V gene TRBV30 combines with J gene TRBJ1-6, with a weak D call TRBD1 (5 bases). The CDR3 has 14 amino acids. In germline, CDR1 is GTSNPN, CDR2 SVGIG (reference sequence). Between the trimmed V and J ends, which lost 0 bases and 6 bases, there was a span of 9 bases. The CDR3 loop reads CAWSVPGINSPLHF. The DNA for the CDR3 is TGTGCCTGGAGTGTACCAGGGATTAATTCACCCCTCCACTTT.

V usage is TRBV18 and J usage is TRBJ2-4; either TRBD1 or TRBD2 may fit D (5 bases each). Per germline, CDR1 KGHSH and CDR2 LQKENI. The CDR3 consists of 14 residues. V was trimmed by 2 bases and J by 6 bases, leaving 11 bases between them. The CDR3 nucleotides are TGTGCCAGCTCACCAACCGGGGCCCTAAACATTCAGTACTTC. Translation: CASSPTGALNIQYF. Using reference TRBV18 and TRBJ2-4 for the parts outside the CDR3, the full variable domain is NAGVMQNPRHLVRRRGQEARLRCSPMKGHSHVYWYRQLPEEGLKFMVYLQKENIIDESGMPKERFSAEFPKEGPSILRIQQVVRGDSAAYFCASSPTGALNIQYFGAGTRLSVL.

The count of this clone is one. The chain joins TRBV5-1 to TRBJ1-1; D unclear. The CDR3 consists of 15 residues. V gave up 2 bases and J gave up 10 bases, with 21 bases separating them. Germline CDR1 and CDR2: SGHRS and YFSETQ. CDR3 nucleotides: TGCGCCAGCAGCTTAGGGATTGGACGCCTGTCTAGAGCTTTCTTT. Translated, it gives CASSLGIGRLSRAFF.

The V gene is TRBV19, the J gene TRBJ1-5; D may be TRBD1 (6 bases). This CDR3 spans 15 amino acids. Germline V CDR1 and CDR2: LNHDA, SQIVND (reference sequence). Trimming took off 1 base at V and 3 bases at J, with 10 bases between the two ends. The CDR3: CASSIAGAINQPQHF. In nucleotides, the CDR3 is TGTGCCAGTAGTATAGCGGGGGCCATCAATCAGCCCCAGCATTTT.

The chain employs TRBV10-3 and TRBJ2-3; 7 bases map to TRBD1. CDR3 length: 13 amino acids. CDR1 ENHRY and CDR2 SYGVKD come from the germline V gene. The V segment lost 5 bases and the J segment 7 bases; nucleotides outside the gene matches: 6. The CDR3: CAISRQGGNTQYF. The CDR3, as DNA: TGTGCCATCAGTCGACAGGGCGGCAATACGCAGTATTTT.

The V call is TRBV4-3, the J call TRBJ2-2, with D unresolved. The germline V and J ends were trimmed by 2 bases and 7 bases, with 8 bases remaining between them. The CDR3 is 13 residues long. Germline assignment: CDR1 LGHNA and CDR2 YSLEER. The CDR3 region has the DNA TGCGCCAGCAGCCAACTGGCTGGCGGGGAGCTGTTTTTT. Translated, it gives CASSQLAGGELFF.

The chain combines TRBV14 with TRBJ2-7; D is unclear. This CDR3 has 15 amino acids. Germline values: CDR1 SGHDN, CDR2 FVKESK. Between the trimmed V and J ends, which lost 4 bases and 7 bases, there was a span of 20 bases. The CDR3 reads CASSPLVGPFGEQYF. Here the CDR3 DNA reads TGTGCCAGCAGCCCCCTGGTGGGCCCCTTTGGGGAGCAGTACTTC. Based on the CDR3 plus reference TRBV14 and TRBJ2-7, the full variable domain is EAGVTQFPSHSVIEKGQTVTLRCDPISGHDNLYWYRRVMGKEIKFLLHFVKESKQDESGMPNNRFLAERTGGTYSTLKVQPAELEDSGVYFCASSPLVGPFGEQYFGPGTRLTVT.

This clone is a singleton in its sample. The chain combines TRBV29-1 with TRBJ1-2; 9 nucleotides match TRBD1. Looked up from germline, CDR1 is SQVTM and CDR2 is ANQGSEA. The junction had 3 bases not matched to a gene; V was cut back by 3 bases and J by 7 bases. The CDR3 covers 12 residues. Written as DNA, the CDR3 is TGCAGCGTTGACGACAGGGGGGGTGGCTACACCTTC. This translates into CSVDDRGGGYTF. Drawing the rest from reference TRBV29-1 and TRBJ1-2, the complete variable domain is SAVISQKPSRDICQRGTSLTIQCQVDSQVTMMFWYRQQPGQSLTLIATANQGSEATYESGFVIDKFPISRPNLTFSTLTVSNMSPEDSSIYLCSVDDRGGGYTFGSGTRLTVV.

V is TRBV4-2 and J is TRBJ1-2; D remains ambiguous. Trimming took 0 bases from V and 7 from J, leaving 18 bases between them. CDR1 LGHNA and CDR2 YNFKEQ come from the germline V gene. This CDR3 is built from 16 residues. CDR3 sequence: CASSQDLSSPVGGYTF. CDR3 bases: TGTGCCAGCAGCCAAGATTTGAGCAGCCCGGTAGGTGGCTACACCTTC.

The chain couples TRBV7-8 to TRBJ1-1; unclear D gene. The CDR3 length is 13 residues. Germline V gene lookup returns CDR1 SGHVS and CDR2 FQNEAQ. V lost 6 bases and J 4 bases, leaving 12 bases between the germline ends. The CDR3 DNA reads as TGTGCCAGCAGTACCCTAGGCCCCACTGAAGCTTTCTTT. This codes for CASSTLGPTEAFF.

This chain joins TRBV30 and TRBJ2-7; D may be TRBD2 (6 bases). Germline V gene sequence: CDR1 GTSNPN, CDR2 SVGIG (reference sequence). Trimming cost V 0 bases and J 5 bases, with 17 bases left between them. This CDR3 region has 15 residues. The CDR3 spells CAWSVQAAAGNEQYF. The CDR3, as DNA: TGTGCCTGGAGTGTACAGGCCGCCGCGGGGAACGAGCAGTACTTC.

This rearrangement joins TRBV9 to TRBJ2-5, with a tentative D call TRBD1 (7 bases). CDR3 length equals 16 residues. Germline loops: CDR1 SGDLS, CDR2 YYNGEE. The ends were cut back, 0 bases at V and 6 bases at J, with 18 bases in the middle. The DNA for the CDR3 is TGTGCCAGCAGCGTAGGTTTCCAGGGGGGTGTACAGACCCAGTACTTC. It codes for CASSVGFQGGVQTQYF.

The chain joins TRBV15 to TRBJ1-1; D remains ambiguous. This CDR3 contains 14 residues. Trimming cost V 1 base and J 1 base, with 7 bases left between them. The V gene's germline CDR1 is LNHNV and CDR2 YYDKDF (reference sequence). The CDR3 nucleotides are TGTGCCACCAGCAGAGCCAGGACGAACACTGAAGCTTTCTTT. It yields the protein CATSRARTNTEAFF.

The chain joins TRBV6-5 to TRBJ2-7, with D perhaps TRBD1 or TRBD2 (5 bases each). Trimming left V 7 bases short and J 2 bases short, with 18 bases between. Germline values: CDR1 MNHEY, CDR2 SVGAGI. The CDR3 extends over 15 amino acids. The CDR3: CASNRASLGAYEQYF. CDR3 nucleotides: TGTGCCAGCAACCGTGCCAGCCTGGGGGCCTACGAGCAGTACTTC.

The CDR3 spells CASSLNGEPYEQYF. The CDR3 DNA follows: TGTGCCAGCAGTTTAAACGGAGAACCCTACGAGCAGTACTTC. The chain carries TRBV27 and TRBJ2-7; D is unresolved. The CDR3 runs 14 residues. Trimming left V 2 bases short and J 2 bases short, with 10 bases between. The V gene's germline CDR1 is MNHEY and CDR2 SMNVEV (reference sequence).

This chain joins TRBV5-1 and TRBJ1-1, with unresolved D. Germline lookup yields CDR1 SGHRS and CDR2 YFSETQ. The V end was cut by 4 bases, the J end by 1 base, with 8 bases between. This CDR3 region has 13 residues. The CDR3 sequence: CASSEATNTEAFF. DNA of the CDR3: TGCGCCAGCAGCGAAGCGACGAACACTGAAGCTTTCTTT. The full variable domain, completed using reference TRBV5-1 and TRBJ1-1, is KAGVTQTPRYLIKTRGQQVTLSCSPISGHRSVSWYQQTPGQGLQFLFEYFSETQRNKGNFPGRFSGRQFSNSRSEMNVSTLELGDSALYLCASSEATNTEAFFGQGTRLTVV.